This is a list of T cell receptor beta chains from one sample in a study of early T cells in non-severe SARS-CoV-2 infection. TCRdb redid the calling of the 5' RACE reads with MiXCR, one entry per CDR3 protein. The sample lists about 54,000 distinct CDR3 sequences, around 6.6% seen once, with 5.5% to 6% in the top ten. The sample here was whole blood, taken at baseline. The receptors derive from an adult who was a healthcare worker with PCR-confirmed SARS-CoV-2 infection or an uninfected control (not recorded which). CDR3s include the opening cysteine and the closing phenylalanine or tryptophan. The order of the fields is D gene, clone size, V gene, J gene, CDR3 DNA, CDR3 protein. D genes are given only for firm matches. For some rows the clone size is stated as once, few or many, or as a class when expanded; others skip it.

d_call: TRBD1
clone_size: many
v_call: TRBV7-9
j_call: TRBJ2-7
cdr3_nt: TGTGCCAGCAGCCTTCTGGGACAGGGGATTCGCTACGAGCAGTACTTC
cdr3_aa: CASSLLGQGIRYEQYF

d_call: -
clone_size: many
v_call: TRBV6-5
j_call: TRBJ1-1
cdr3_nt: TGTGCCAGCAGTTACTACACAGGGAAGGGGAACACTGAAGCTTTCTTT
cdr3_aa: CASSYYTGKGNTEAFF

d_call: TRBD1
clone_size: many
v_call: TRBV5-4
j_call: TRBJ1-5
cdr3_nt: TGTGCCAGCAGCTTGGGGGGACAGGCCTCACATCAGCCCCAGCATTTT
cdr3_aa: CASSLGGQASHQPQHF

d_call: -
clone_size: many
v_call: TRBV7-8
j_call: TRBJ2-6
cdr3_nt: TGTGCCAGCAGCTTAGTGCCAGGCTCTGGGGCCAACGTCCTGACTTTC
cdr3_aa: CASSLVPGSGANVLTF

d_call: -
clone_size: -
v_call: TRBV5-6
j_call: TRBJ2-2
cdr3_nt: TGTGCCAGCAGCTTGTTTACGGCGGGGAAGATTCGAATCACCGGGGAGCTGTTTTTT
cdr3_aa: CASSLFTAGKIRITGELFF

d_call: -
clone_size: few
v_call: TRBV12-3/TRBV12-4
j_call: TRBJ2-5
cdr3_nt: TGTGCCAGCAGTCTGCCCCGAGGGCAGAGAGAGACCCAGTACTTC
cdr3_aa: CASSLPRGQRETQYF

d_call: TRBD1
clone_size: many
v_call: TRBV29-1
j_call: TRBJ2-3
cdr3_nt: TGCAGCGTTGAACCTTCAACAGGGGGCTGGACAGATACGCAGTATTTT
cdr3_aa: CSVEPSTGGWTDTQYF

d_call: -
clone_size: few
v_call: TRBV30
j_call: TRBJ1-1
cdr3_nt: TGTGCCTGGACTAAGAACACTGAAGCTTTCTTT
cdr3_aa: CAWTKNTEAFF

d_call: -
clone_size: -
v_call: TRBV3-1
j_call: TRBJ1-3
cdr3_nt: TGTGCCAGCAGCCAAGACCCCCGCGGTCCTGGAAACACCATATATTTT
cdr3_aa: CASSQDPRGPGNTIYF

d_call: -
clone_size: many
v_call: TRBV4-2
j_call: TRBJ1-1
cdr3_nt: TGTGCCAGCAGCCAAGGAGTGACGGGAAACACTGAAGCTTTCTTT
cdr3_aa: CASSQGVTGNTEAFF

d_call: -
clone_size: -
v_call: TRBV27
j_call: TRBJ2-5
cdr3_nt: TGTGCCAGCAGTTTACAAGGGGGAGGTGAAGAGACCCAGTACTTC
cdr3_aa: CASSLQGGGEETQYF

d_call: -
clone_size: few
v_call: TRBV4-3
j_call: TRBJ1-6
cdr3_nt: TGCGCCAGCAGCCTCCGGGATTATAATTCACCCCTCCACTTT
cdr3_aa: CASSLRDYNSPLHF

d_call: -
clone_size: many
v_call: TRBV4-2
j_call: TRBJ1-2
cdr3_nt: TGTGCCAGCAGCCAAGATCAGTCAGGCACTCGAGGGAACTATGGCTACACCTTC
cdr3_aa: CASSQDQSGTRGNYGYTF

d_call: -
clone_size: -
v_call: TRBV20-1
j_call: TRBJ2-3
cdr3_nt: TGCAGTGCTAGAACCCTGGCCAGCACAGATACGCAGTATTTT
cdr3_aa: CSARTLASTDTQYF

d_call: -
clone_size: many
v_call: TRBV6-1
j_call: TRBJ1-2
cdr3_nt: TGTGCCAGCAGTGAACCGGCGACCTACTATGGCTACACCTTC
cdr3_aa: CASSEPATYYGYTF

d_call: -
clone_size: -
v_call: TRBV27
j_call: TRBJ2-6
cdr3_nt: TGTGCCAGCCGCCCCTTTGTGTGGGGGGCCAACGTCCTGACTTTC
cdr3_aa: CASRPFVWGANVLTF

d_call: -
clone_size: few
v_call: TRBV7-9
j_call: TRBJ2-1
cdr3_nt: TGTGCCAGCAGCTTAGGCGTTCAAGGAGATGAGCAGTTCTTC
cdr3_aa: CASSLGVQGDEQFF

d_call: -
clone_size: few
v_call: TRBV7-8
j_call: TRBJ1-6
cdr3_nt: TGTGCCAGCAGCACGGGGTTTAATTCACCCCTCCACTTT
cdr3_aa: CASSTGFNSPLHF